These 10 T cell receptor beta chains came from one sample sequenced in a study of T cell changes during pregnancy in multiple sclerosis. TCRdb keeps only in-frame clones here, not all; method: immunoSEQ multiplex PCR. The table records around 40,000 clones, roughly 91% of them present only once. The sequences come from CD8+ T cells from peripheral blood mononuclear cells, collected in the second trimester of pregnancy. The receptors come from a female donor with multiple sclerosis, enrolled in a pregnancy study.

The CDR3 loop reads CASSLSRGYSNQPQHF. For the CDR3, the DNA is TGTGCCAGCAGCTTGAGTCGAGGGTATAGCAATCAGCCCCAGCATTTT. V and J are TRBV5-6 and TRBJ1-5; D ambiguous. In germline, CDR1 is SGHDT, CDR2 YYEEEE. Trimming pared 1 base from V and 0 bases from J, leaving 11 bases between. This CDR3 contains 16 residues.

This chain connects TRBV14 to TRBJ1-2; 8 positions agree with TRBD1. V was clipped by 0 bases and J by 7 bases; unmatched bases: 7. Germline lookup yields CDR1 SGHDN and CDR2 FVKESK. The CDR3 length is 15 residues. CDR3 region: CASSQDWAGGGGYTF. CDR3 coding DNA: TGTGCCAGCAGCCAAGATTGGGCAGGGGGCGGTGGCTACACCTTC. The full variable domain, with the rest looked up from reference TRBV14 and TRBJ1-2, is EAGVTQFPSHSVIEKGQTVTLRCDPISGHDNLYWYRRVMGKEIKFLLHFVKESKQDESGMPNNRFLAERTGGTYSTLKVQPAELEDSGVYFCASSQDWAGGGGYTFGSGTRLTVV.

Only one count was recorded for this clone. The rearrangement links TRBV29-1 to TRBJ1-2, with TRBD1 identical over 12 bases. Losses at the gene ends were 4 bases for V and 5 bases for J; bases not matched to a gene: 8. Looked up from germline, CDR1 is SQVTM and CDR2 is ANQGSEA. The CDR3 has 15 residues. CDR3 DNA: TGCAGCGTTGCCGGGACAGGGGGCTCGTATTATGGCTACACCTTC. Translation: CSVAGTGGSYYGYTF.

The J gene is TRBJ1-1, the V gene TRBV13; D perhaps matches TRBD1 (5 bases). Germline V gives CDR1 PRHDT, CDR2 FYEKMQ (reference sequence). The V and J ends lost 4 bases and 8 bases respectively, with 11 bases between them. The CDR3 runs 12 residues. In DNA, the CDR3 is TGTGCCAGCAGCTATTATAGACAGGAAGCTTTCTTT. Translated: CASSYYRQEAFF.

The rearrangement joins TRBV11-1 to TRBJ1-1, with 7 bases lining up with TRBD1. V lost 8 bases to trimming and J lost 5 bases; unmatched junction nucleotides: 2. CDR3 size: 11 residues. CDR1 SGHAT and CDR2 FQDESV come from the germline V gene (reference sequence). This CDR3 is CASQQGTEAFF. The CDR3 DNA follows: TGTGCCAGCCAACAGGGGACTGAAGCTTTCTTT.

CDR3 DNA: TGCGCCAGCAGTGGCGAGGCCGGGGAGCTGTTTTTT. It is translated as CASSGEAGELFF. The chain employs TRBV5-1 and TRBJ2-2; D not resolved. Germline lookup yields CDR1 SGHRS and CDR2 YFSETQ. The CDR3 length is 12 residues. V was trimmed by 5 bases and J by 6 bases, leaving 8 bases between them.

The V and J genes are TRBV19 and TRBJ1-5; no clear D gene. The CDR3 covers 13 residues. Germline CDR1 and CDR2: LNHDA and SQIVND (reference sequence). V was clipped by 5 bases and J by 7 bases, with 12 bases between them. CDR3 bases: TGTGCCAGTAGTTCGGTCAGGCACCAGCCCCAGCATTTT. Encoded protein: CASSSVRHQPQHF.

This chain uses TRBV13 with TRBJ2-3; 14 bases agree with TRBD2. V was clipped by 5 bases and J by 4 bases; unmatched bases: 8. This CDR3 spans 17 amino acids. CDR1 is PRHDT and CDR2 is FYEKMQ in the germline V gene (reference sequence). CDR3 region: CASSGGTSGSWSDTQYF. For the CDR3, the DNA is TGTGCCAGCAGCGGCGGGACTAGCGGGAGCTGGTCAGATACGCAGTATTTT. The full variable domain, its missing parts supplied by reference TRBV13 and TRBJ2-3, is AAGVIQSPRHLIKEKRETATLKCYPIPRHDTVYWYQQGPGQDPQFLISFYEKMQSDKGSIPDRFSAQQFSDYHSELNMSSLELGDSALYFCASSGGTSGSWSDTQYFGPGTRLTVL.

The rearrangement uses TRBV7-8 and TRBJ1-1; tentative D call: TRBD1 (5 bases). Germline V CDR1 and CDR2: SGHVS, FQNEAQ. The CDR3 covers 15 residues. Trimming took off 1 base at V and 5 bases at J, with 14 bases between the two ends. The CDR3 DNA sequence: TGTGCCAGCAGCTTAGTGGCGGCAGGGAGGACTGAAGCTTTCTTT. It codes for CASSLVAAGRTEAFF.

In DNA, the CDR3 is TGTGCCAGCAGCAGACAGGGAGCCCCTGAAGCTTTCTTT. As protein: CASSRQGAPEAFF. The genes are TRBV5-4 and TRBJ1-1; 7 bases fit TRBD1. The ends lost 4 bases at V and 6 bases at J; junction bases unmatched: 6. The CDR3 totals 13 residues. Germline CDR1 is SGHNT and CDR2 is YYREEE (reference sequence).